These 14 T cell receptor beta chains share one sample of origin, sequenced in a study of identical twins. TCRdb analysed the 5' RACE reads with MiXCR anew, one entry per CDR3 protein. Found here are under 800,000 distinct CDR3 sequences, about 20% of them singletons; the top ten hold 4.3%. The sample was also reused in another study, on T cells expressing NK-cell markers.

Sequences were obtained from PBMCs. Receptors were obtained from a woman aged 18-35 years in good health.

This chain uses TRBV25-1 with TRBJ1-2; D might be TRBD1 (6 bases). The CDR3 sequence is 13 residues long. Germline CDR1 and CDR2: MGHDK and SYGVNS. The ends were cut back, 3 bases at V and 4 bases at J, with 9 bases in the middle. This CDR3 reads CASSDRQAYGYTF. In nucleotides, the CDR3 is TGTGCCAGCAGTGACCGACAGGCCTATGGCTACACCTTC.

The chain employs TRBV21-1 and TRBJ2-7; the D call in the table, TRBD1, was not verified against the DNA. TRBV21-1 is listed as a pseudogene. The CDR3 has 18 amino acids. CDR3 nucleotides: TGTGCCAGCAGCATCCCTGGCCATGACAGGAACTTACCCTACGAGCAGTACTTC. Its translation: CASSIPGHDRNLPYEQYF.

This clonotype came up a few times. The chain carries TRBV29-1 and TRBJ2-5; no clear D gene. Germline CDR1 reads SQVTM; CDR2 reads ANQGSEA. The CDR3 has 12 residues. V lost 1 base and J lost 4, with 7 bases in between. The CDR3 sequence: CSVEAWRETQYF. In DNA form, the CDR3 reads TGCAGCGTTGAAGCGTGGCGAGAGACCCAGTACTTC. The complete variable domain, with remaining parts taken from reference TRBV29-1 and TRBJ2-5, reads SAVISQKPSRDICQRGTSLTIQCQVDSQVTMMFWYRQQPGQSLTLIATANQGSEATYESGFVIDKFPISRPNLTFSTLTVSNMSPEDSSIYLCSVEAWRETQYFGPGTRLLVL.

This clonotype was seen many times. This sequence joins TRBV5-1 and TRBJ2-1, with 7 positions matching TRBD2. The CDR3 runs to 16 residues. The germline gives CDR1 SGHRS, CDR2 YFSETQ. J was trimmed by 0 bases and V by 4 bases; bases with no gene match: 7. CDR3 loop: CASSPEAGSSYNEQFF. The CDR3 DNA is TGCGCCAGCAGCCCGGAAGCGGGAAGCTCCTACAATGAGCAGTTCTTC.

Regarding this clonotype: Germline is not matched at one junction end, which may reflect a read error. The J gene is TRBJ2-7, the V gene TRBV6-8; D is ambiguous. CDR1 is MNHGY and CDR2 is SAAAGT in the germline V gene. CDR3 length: 15 residues. The CDR3 bases are TGTGCCAGCAGTTACGGTTCCCCCGCTACCCGAACTACGGACTTC. Protein product: CASSYGSPATRTTDF.

This clonotype was counted a single time. The CDR3 sequence: CAWTREAEQYF. In DNA, the CDR3 is TGTGCCTGGACTCGTGAAGCCGAGCAGTACTTC. This rearrangement joins TRBV30 to TRBJ2-7; no clear D gene. CDR1 is GTSNPN and CDR2 is SVGIG in the germline V gene (reference sequence). V dropped 4 bases and J dropped 6 bases, with 10 bases sitting between them. This CDR3 has 11 residues.

The V gene is TRBV4-3, the J gene TRBJ2-2; D remains ambiguous. The germline V and J ends were trimmed by 2 bases and 4 bases, with 5 bases remaining between them. In germline, CDR1 is LGHNA, CDR2 YSLEER. The CDR3 loop spans 13 amino acids. The CDR3 DNA sequence: TGCGCCAGCAGCCAACGGGTCACCGGGGAGCTGTTTTTT. This codes for CASSQRVTGELFF.

The chain carries TRBV12-3 or TRBV12-4 and TRBJ2-7; D gene ambiguous. The CDR3 is made up of 13 amino acids. Trimming removed 5 bases at V and 7 bases at J, with 15 bases between. CDR3 sequence reads: CASSPGPSLEQYF. CDR3 sequence (DNA): TGTGCCAGCAGTCCGGGCCCCTCGCTGGAGCAGTACTTC.

In DNA, the CDR3 is TGTGCCAGCAATTCTATCTCCTACGAGCAGTACTTC. This translates into CASNSISYEQYF. The V gene is TRBV2, the J gene TRBJ2-7; D is unresolved. The CDR3 is 12 amino acids. Trimming pared 7 bases from V and 0 bases from J, leaving 7 bases between. Germline-derived CDR1 and CDR2 are SNHLY and FYNNEI.

The gene calls are TRBV20-1 and TRBJ2-5; TRBD2 matches at 12 bases. Trimming cost V 8 bases and J 5 bases; bases outside gene matches: 15. CDR3 length: 16 amino acids. CDR1 is DFQATT, CDR2 SNEGSKA, per germline (reference sequence). The chain's CDR3 is CSTTLTSGGIRETQYF. The CDR3 nucleotides are TGCAGTACTACACTGACTAGCGGGGGAATACGGGAGACCCAGTACTTC.

The table lists this clonotype with a count of one. The V and J genes are TRBV9 and TRBJ1-2; D is perhaps TRBD1 (6 bases). Trimming removed 5 bases at V and 6 bases at J, with 20 bases between. CDR3 length: 15 amino acids. CDR1 and CDR2 from the germline V gene are SGDLS and YYNGEE. The CDR3 DNA reads TGTGCCAGCAGTACAAGGGGGGTCCGCGATGATGGCTACACCTTC. Encoded protein: CASSTRGVRDDGYTF. The complete variable domain, with remaining parts taken from reference TRBV9 and TRBJ1-2, reads DSGVTQTPKHLITATGQRVTLRCSPRSGDLSVYWYQQSLDQGLQFLIQYYNGEERAKGNILERFSAQQFPDLHSELNLSSLELGDSALYFCASSTRGVRDDGYTFGSGTRLTVV.

The rearrangement joins TRBV6-1 to TRBJ2-3; 8 bases are shared with TRBD2. This CDR3 is built from 17 residues. Germline V gene lookup returns CDR1 MNHNS and CDR2 SASEGT. Trimming took 5 bases from V and 3 from J; bases not matched to a gene: 13. CDR3 nucleotides: TGTGCCAGCAGTCTCTTGGGCCCACGGGAGGGGACAGATACGCAGTATTTT. Translated: CASSLLGPREGTDTQYF.

For the CDR3, the DNA is TGTGCCAGCAGCTCCCGTCTTCCCCCTGTTAATGAGCAGTTCTTC. Amino acid sequence: CASSSRLPPVNEQFF. The rearrangement joins TRBV7-9 to TRBJ2-1; D remains ambiguous. Trimming shortened V by 4 bases and J by 7 bases, and 17 bases separated the two germline ends. The germline V gene encodes CDR1 SEHNR and CDR2 FQNEAQ (reference sequence). The CDR3 runs 15 residues.

This clonotype came up many times. The chain has TRBV11-2 and TRBJ2-7; D might be TRBD2 (6 bases). CDR1 is SGHAT, CDR2 FQNNGV, per germline. Trimming took 5 bases from V and 0 from J, leaving 14 bases between them. CDR3 size: 15 residues. In DNA, the CDR3 is TGTGCCAGCAGCCAAACTAGCAGGAGCTCCTACGAGCAGTACTTC. This codes for CASSQTSRSSYEQYF.